This TCR beta chain was sequenced for a study of cytomegalovirus exposure and HLA in healthy donors. This PCR relied on a set of 60 Vbeta primers and 13 Jbeta primers. TCRdb's copy holds only in-frame clones and misses some; the assay was immunoSEQ multiplex PCR. The sample gives roughly 200,000 clones, about 9% of which show up once; less than 1.5% is in the top ten. This clone was picked up a small number of times. CDR1 is SGHRS, CDR2 YFSETQ, per germline. Trimming removed 0 bases from V and 8 bases from J, with 12 bases in between. The CDR3 loop spans 14 amino acids. Material for sequencing was PBMCs. The receptor was isolated from a woman younger than 45 in good health and CMV-seropositive. The chain recombines TRBV5-1 with TRBJ2-1; D possibly corresponds to TRBD2 (5 bases). The CDR3 sequence is CASSLERGPDEQFF. For the CDR3, the DNA is TGCGCCAGCAGCTTGGAGAGAGGGCCCGATGAGCAGTTCTTC.